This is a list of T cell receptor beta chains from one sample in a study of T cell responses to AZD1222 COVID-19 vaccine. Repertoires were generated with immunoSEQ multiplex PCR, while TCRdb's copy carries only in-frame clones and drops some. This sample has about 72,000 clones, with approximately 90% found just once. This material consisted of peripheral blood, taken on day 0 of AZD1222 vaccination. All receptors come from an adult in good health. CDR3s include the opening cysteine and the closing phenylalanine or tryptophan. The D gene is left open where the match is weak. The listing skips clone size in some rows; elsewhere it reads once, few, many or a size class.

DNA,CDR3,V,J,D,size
TGTGCCAGTAGTGGAGGATCCGGGACACCGAGAATTACTTTCTTT,CASSGGSGTPRITFF,TRBV19,TRBJ1-1,.,.
TGTGCCAGCAGTTTTGCGACTAGCGGGAGTGATGAGCAGTTCTTC,CASSFATSGSDEQFF,TRBV28,TRBJ2-1,TRBD2,once
TGTGCCAGCGGAAGGGGAGGGGCGAACACCGGGGAGCTGTTTTTT,CASGRGGANTGELFF,TRBV2,TRBJ2-2,TRBD2,.
TGTGCCAGCAGCTTCCCTGCCGGTTTGGGCTCTCAGCCCCAGCATTTT,CASSFPAGLGSQPQHF,TRBV28,TRBJ1-5,.,.
TGTGCCAGCAGTGAAGCTGGAGGCAATCAGCCCCAGCATTTT,CASSEAGGNQPQHF,TRBV6-1,TRBJ1-5,.,.
TGTGCCAGCGGCCGGATGGGAGTGAACGCCTACAATGAGCAGTTCTTC,CASGRMGVNAYNEQFF,TRBV27,TRBJ2-1,.,.
TGTGCCAGCGCCGAAAAGGAGGGGCGCGGGGAGCAGTACTTC,CASAEKEGRGEQYF,TRBV6-4,TRBJ2-7,.,.
TGTGCCAGCAGTTTATCTGCCCTGGGGAGGCCAGCTTTCTTT,CASSLSALGRPAFF,TRBV27,TRBJ1-1,.,.
TGTGCCTGGAGTTCCTGGGGGAACACTGAAGCTTTCTTT,CAWSSWGNTEAFF,TRBV30,TRBJ1-1,.,few
TGCAGTGCTGAGGGGTCCTACGAGCAGTACTTC,CSAEGSYEQYF,TRBV20-1,TRBJ2-7,.,once
TGTGCCAGCAGCTCCAGGGTGACTCAGCCCCAGCATTTT,CASSSRVTQPQHF,TRBV7-2,TRBJ1-5,.,.
TGTGCCAGTAGTATCGGCAGGGGTACGGGAAGGGCGAGTGAGCAGTTCTTC,CASSIGRGTGRASEQFF,TRBV19,TRBJ2-1,.,.
TGTGCCAGCAGCTCCCGGCAGGGTTGGCAAGAGACCCAGTACTTC,CASSSRQGWQETQYF,TRBV7-2,TRBJ2-5,.,.
TGCGCCAGCAGCAACCCCCGAGGGGTCCCTGGCTACACCTTC,CASSNPRGVPGYTF,TRBV4-1,TRBJ1-2,.,.
TGTGCCAGCAGCCCAGCCCCAAGGGACGAAGCTTTCTTT,CASSPAPRDEAFF,TRBV7-9,TRBJ1-1,.,.
TGTGCCAGCAGTCCCCCGGGGCAGACATATGGCTACACCTTC,CASSPPGQTYGYTF,TRBV28,TRBJ1-2,.,few
TGTGCCAGCAGCTTGGGACTAACTAGCACAGATACGCAGTATTTT,CASSLGLTSTDTQYF,TRBV5-6,TRBJ2-3,.,.
TGCGCCAGCAGCCAAGGATTCGCAACTAATGAAAAACTGTTTTTT,CASSQGFATNEKLFF,TRBV4-1,TRBJ1-4,.,once
TGTGCCAGCAGCGCTCGGACAGGGGAAGAGACCCAGTACTTC,CASSARTGEETQYF,TRBV9,TRBJ2-5,TRBD1,few
TGTGCCAGCAGCCACGGGACGCAAGAGACCCAGTACTTC,CASSHGTQETQYF,TRBV3-1/TRBV3-2,TRBJ2-5,.,.
TGTGCCAGCAGTTCCGCGCCGGTCTCAGACACTGAAGCTTTCTTT,CASSSAPVSDTEAFF,TRBV28,TRBJ1-1,.,once
TGTGCCAGTAGTATAGGCCCCTGGGGTGGGAACAATGAGCAGTTCTTC,CASSIGPWGGNNEQFF,TRBV19,TRBJ2-1,.,once
TGTGCCAGCAGCATAAAACCCGGGGGGGGCAGCCCCTACGAGCAGTACTTC,CASSIKPGGGSPYEQYF,TRBV7-2,TRBJ2-7,TRBD2,.
TGTGCCAGCAGTGAACTACCGGGACAGGTGGGGAACACTGAAGCTTTCTTT,CASSELPGQVGNTEAFF,TRBV6-1,TRBJ1-1,TRBD1,.
TGTGCCAGCAGCCAAGAGGGGTTCACAGATACGCAGTATTTT,CASSQEGFTDTQYF,TRBV14,TRBJ2-3,.,.
TGCGCCACCGGCGCCGGGAGGGCGGGCGGTGAGCAGTTCTTC,CATGAGRAGGEQFF,TRBV5-1,TRBJ2-1,TRBD2,.
TGTGCCAGCAGTTCACCGGGACAGGGGGCGGTGAACACTGAAGCTTTCTTT,CASSSPGQGAVNTEAFF,TRBV28,TRBJ1-1,TRBD1,.
TGCGCCAGCAGCTTGGCTGCCACTTCTGGCTACACCTTC,CASSLAATSGYTF,TRBV5-1,TRBJ1-2,.,.
TGTGCCAGCAGGAGACAGGGGGACCATAACTATGGCTACACCTTC,CASRRQGDHNYGYTF,TRBV2,TRBJ1-2,TRBD1,.
TGTGCCAGCAGCTCGGGGACAGCCAAAGAGGGAGGTGAGCAGTTCTTC,CASSSGTAKEGGEQFF,TRBV7-3,TRBJ2-1,.,once
TGTGCCAGCAGTTTAACCTACAATGAGCAGTTCTTC,CASSLTYNEQFF,TRBV28,TRBJ2-1,.,.
TGTGCCAGCAGCTTGGCTGTCGGTCCCACTGAAGCTTTCTTT,CASSLAVGPTEAFF,TRBV7-6,TRBJ1-1,.,.
TGTGCCAGCAGCCGGGACTCGACCCTCAACGGAGATACGCAGTATTTT,CASSRDSTLNGDTQYF,TRBV7-3,TRBJ2-3,.,.
TGTGCCAGCAGCCCCAGTTTGGGGGCGCATCAGCCCCAGCATTTT,CASSPSLGAHQPQHF,TRBV7-2,TRBJ1-5,.,.
TGTGCCAGCAGTTCTAGCGGAGAAAACATTCAGTACTTC,CASSSSGENIQYF,TRBV6-2/TRBV6-3,TRBJ2-4,TRBD2,.
TGCGCCAGCAGTCCGACTTGGGAAAAACTGTTTTTT,CASSPTWEKLFF,TRBV4-1,TRBJ1-4,.,.
TGTGCCAGCACCGATTGGCGCGGTCGAGGGGAGCTGTTTTTT,CASTDWRGRGELFF,TRBV28,TRBJ2-2,.,once
TGTGCCAGTAACTCTGGGAGGACTAGAGACACCGGGGAGCTGTTTTTT,CASNSGRTRDTGELFF,TRBV19,TRBJ2-2,TRBD2,.
TGTGCCAGCAGGAGAAGGGACATAAACACCGGGGAGCTGTTTTTT,CASRRRDINTGELFF,TRBV2,TRBJ2-2,.,.
TGTGCCAGCTCACCCCCCATAGGGAACAATGAGCAGTTCTTC,CASSPPIGNNEQFF,TRBV18,TRBJ2-1,.,.
TGTGCCAGCAGCTTACAGGGATATGGCTACACCTTC,CASSLQGYGYTF,TRBV7-2,TRBJ1-2,.,.
TGCGCAGGGGGACAAAACTATGGCTACACCTTC,CAGGQNYGYTF,TRBV20-1,TRBJ1-2,TRBD1,.
TGTGCCAGCAGCCCCACAGGGGGACGGGCCCACACTGAAGCTTTCTTT,CASSPTGGRAHTEAFF,TRBV3-1/TRBV3-2,TRBJ1-1,TRBD1,.
TGTGCTAGTGGTTTGGGCCAGGGGAAAGCTTTCTTT,CASGLGQGKAFF,TRBV12-5,TRBJ1-1,.,few
TGTGCCAGCAGCTTAGCGTTTCTGGGGGGGACCTCCTACGAGCAGTACTTC,CASSLAFLGGTSYEQYF,TRBV7-9,TRBJ2-7,TRBD2,.
TGCGCCAGCAGCTCCGGGACTCTTAATCAGCCCCAGCATTTT,CASSSGTLNQPQHF,TRBV5-1,TRBJ1-5,.,.
TGTGCCAGCAGCCCATGGGACCGCGGGGCCTACAATGAGCAGTTCTTC,CASSPWDRGAYNEQFF,TRBV14,TRBJ2-1,.,.
TGTGCCAGCAGCTTGGTTATGGGGCGGAACACTGAAGCTTTCTTT,CASSLVMGRNTEAFF,TRBV5-8,TRBJ1-1,.,.
TGTGCCAGCAGTGAGGGGGAGACCCAGTACTTC,CASSEGETQYF,TRBV2,TRBJ2-5,.,.
TGTGCCAGCAGTCCCAAATGGACAGCTTCCTACGAGCAGTACTTC,CASSPKWTASYEQYF,TRBV27,TRBJ2-7,.,.
TGTGCCAGTAGTATTGGGTGGGGGGCCACTGAAGCTTTCTTT,CASSIGWGATEAFF,TRBV19,TRBJ1-1,.,.
TGTGCCAGCAGCGTAGAAGGATCTAGCGGGAAGCTGTTTTTT,CASSVEGSSGKLFF,TRBV9,TRBJ2-2,TRBD2,.
TGTGCCAGCAGCTTAGAGGCCAGGGGGATGGGAACCCAGTACTTC,CASSLEARGMGTQYF,TRBV11-2,TRBJ2-5,TRBD1,.
TGTGCCAGCAGTTTGAACCCCATAACTGAAGCTTTCTTT,CASSLNPITEAFF,TRBV12-3/TRBV12-4,TRBJ1-1,.,few
TGTGCCAGCAGCTCAGGACTGTGGAGGCAGGCCATGGGGGCTGACGAGCAGTACTTC,CASSSGLWRQAMGADEQYF,TRBV7-9,TRBJ2-7,.,few
TGTGCCAGCAGCTTAGAAGGCACAGCCGGAAACACCATATATTTT,CASSLEGTAGNTIYF,TRBV7-9,TRBJ1-3,.,.
TGTGCCAGCAGCTTCGGACTAGTAGATACGCAGTATTTT,CASSFGLVDTQYF,TRBV7-2,TRBJ2-3,TRBD2,.
TGTGCCTCCTCTCCGGGACTCCTCCAGGCAAATCAGCCCCAGCATTTT,CASSPGLLQANQPQHF,TRBV30,TRBJ1-5,.,.
TGTGCCAGCAGTACCGAGAGACCCCAGTACTTC,CASSTERPQYF,TRBV6-2/TRBV6-3,TRBJ2-5,.,.